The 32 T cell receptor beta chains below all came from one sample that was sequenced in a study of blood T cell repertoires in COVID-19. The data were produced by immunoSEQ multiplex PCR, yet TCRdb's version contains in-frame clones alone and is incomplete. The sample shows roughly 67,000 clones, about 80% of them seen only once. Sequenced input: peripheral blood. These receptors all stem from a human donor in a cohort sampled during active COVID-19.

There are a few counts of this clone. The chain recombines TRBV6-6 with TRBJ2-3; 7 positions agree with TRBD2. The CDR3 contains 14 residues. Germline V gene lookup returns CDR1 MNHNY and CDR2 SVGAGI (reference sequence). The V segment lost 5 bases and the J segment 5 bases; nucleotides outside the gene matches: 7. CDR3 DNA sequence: TGTGCCAGCAGTGCGGGACTAATGCGAGATACGCAGTATTTT. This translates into CASSAGLMRDTQYF.

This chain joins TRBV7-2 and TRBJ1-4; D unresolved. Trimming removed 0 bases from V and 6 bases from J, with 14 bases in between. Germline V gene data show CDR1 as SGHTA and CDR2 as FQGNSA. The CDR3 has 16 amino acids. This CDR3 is CASSLALRRTDEKLFF. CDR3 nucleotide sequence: TGTGCCAGCAGCTTAGCTTTAAGGAGGACGGATGAAAAACTGTTTTTT. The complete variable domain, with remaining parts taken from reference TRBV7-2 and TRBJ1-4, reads GAGVSQSPSNKVTEKGKDVELRCDPISGHTALYWYRQSLGQGLEFLIYFQGNSAPDKSGLPSDRFSAERTGGSVSTLTIQRTQQEDSAVYLCASSLALRRTDEKLFFGSGTQLSVL.

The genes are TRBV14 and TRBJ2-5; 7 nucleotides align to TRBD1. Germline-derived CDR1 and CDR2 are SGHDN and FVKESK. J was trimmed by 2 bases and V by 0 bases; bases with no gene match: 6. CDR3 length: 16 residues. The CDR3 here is CASSQDGRGRQETQYF. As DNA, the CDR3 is TGTGCCAGCAGCCAAGACGGCAGGGGGAGACAAGAGACCCAGTACTTC.

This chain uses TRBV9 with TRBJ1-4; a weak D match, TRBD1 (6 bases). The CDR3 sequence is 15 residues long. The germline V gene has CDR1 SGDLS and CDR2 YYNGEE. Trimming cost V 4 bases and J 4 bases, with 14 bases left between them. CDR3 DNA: TGTGCCAGCAGCACTAGGGCAGGGGATAATGAAAAACTGTTTTTT. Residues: CASSTRAGDNEKLFF.

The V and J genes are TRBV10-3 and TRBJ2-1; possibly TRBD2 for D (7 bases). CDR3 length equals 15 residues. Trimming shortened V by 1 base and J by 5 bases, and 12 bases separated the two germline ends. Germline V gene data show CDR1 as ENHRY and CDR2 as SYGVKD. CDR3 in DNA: TGTGCCATCAGTGAGTGGGGGGGCCTAAACAATGAGCAGTTCTTC. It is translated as CAISEWGGLNNEQFF.

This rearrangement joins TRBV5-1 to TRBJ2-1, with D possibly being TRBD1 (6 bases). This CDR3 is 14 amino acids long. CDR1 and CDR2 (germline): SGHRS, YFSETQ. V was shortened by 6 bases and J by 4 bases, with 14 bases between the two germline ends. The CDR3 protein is CASNPQDSYNEQFF. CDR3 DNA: TGCGCCAGCAACCCCCAGGACAGTTACAATGAGCAGTTCTTC.

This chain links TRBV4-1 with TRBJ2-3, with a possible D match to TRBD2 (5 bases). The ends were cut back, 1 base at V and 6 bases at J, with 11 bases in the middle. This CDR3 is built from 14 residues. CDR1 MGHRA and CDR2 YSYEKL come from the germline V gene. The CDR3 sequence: CASSQGGLVDTQYF. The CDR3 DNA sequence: TGCGCCAGCAGCCAAGGAGGACTGGTGGATACGCAGTATTTT.

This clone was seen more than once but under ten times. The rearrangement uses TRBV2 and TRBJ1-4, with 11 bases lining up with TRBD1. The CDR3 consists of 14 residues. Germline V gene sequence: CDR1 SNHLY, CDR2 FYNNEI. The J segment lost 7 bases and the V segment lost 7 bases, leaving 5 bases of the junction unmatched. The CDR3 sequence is CASTRDRGTEKLFF. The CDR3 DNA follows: TGTGCCAGCACGCGGGACAGGGGGACTGAAAAACTGTTTTTT.

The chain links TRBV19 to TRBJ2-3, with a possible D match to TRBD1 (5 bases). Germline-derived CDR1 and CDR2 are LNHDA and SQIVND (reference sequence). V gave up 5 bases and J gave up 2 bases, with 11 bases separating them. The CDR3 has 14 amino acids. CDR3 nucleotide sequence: TGTGCCAGTAGTCCTCAGGGTAACACAGATACGCAGTATTTT. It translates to CASSPQGNTDTQYF.

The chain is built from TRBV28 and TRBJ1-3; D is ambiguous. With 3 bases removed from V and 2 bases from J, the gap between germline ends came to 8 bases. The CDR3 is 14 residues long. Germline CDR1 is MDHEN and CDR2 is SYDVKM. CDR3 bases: TGTGCCAGCAGTTTGAGAGCGGCTGGAAACACCATATATTTT. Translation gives CASSLRAAGNTIYF.

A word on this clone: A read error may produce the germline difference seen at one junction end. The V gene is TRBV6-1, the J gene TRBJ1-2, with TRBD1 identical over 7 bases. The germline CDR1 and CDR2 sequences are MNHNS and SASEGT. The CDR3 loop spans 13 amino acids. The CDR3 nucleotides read TGTGCCAGCAGTGAAGCGGCAGCAGGGGGAAACCTTTTC. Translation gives CASSEAAAGGNLF.

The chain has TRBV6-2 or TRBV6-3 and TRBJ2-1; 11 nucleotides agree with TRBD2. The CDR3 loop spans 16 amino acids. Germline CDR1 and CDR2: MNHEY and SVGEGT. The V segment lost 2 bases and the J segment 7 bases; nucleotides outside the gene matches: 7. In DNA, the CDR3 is TGTGCCAGCAGTTACCTTAGCGGGGGGGCCGAGAATGAGCAGTTCTTC. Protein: CASSYLSGGAENEQFF.

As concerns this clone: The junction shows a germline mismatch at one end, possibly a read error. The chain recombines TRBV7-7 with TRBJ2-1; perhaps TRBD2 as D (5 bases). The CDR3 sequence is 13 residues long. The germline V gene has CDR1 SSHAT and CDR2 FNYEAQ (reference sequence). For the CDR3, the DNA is TGTGCTAGCAGCTCCGGACTGGACAATGAGCAGTTCTTC. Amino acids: CASSSGLDNEQFF.

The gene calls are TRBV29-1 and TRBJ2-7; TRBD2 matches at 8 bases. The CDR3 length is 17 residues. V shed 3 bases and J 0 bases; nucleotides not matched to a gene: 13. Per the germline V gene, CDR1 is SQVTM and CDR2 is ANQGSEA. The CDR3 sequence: CSVDLSGFAGGSYEQYF. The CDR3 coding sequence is TGCAGCGTTGATCTTAGCGGGTTCGCGGGAGGCTCCTACGAGCAGTACTTC.

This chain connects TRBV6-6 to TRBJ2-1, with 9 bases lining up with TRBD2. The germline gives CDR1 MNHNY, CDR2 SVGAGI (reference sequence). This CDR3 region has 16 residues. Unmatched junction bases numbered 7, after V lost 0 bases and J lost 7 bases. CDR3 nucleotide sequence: TGTGCCAGCAGTTACTCGGGGCGGGGGGGCGCGAATGAGCAGTTCTTC. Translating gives CASSYSGRGGANEQFF.

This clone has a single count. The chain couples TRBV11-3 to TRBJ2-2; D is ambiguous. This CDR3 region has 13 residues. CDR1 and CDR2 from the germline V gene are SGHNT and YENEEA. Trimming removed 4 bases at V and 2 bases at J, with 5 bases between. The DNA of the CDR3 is TGTGCCAGCAGCTACATTAACACCGGGGAGCTGTTTTTT. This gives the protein CASSYINTGELFF.

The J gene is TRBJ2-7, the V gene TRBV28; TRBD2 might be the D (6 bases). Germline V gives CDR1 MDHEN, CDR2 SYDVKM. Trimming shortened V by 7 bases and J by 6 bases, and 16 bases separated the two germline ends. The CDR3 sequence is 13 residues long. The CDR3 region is CASMTGAPFEQYF. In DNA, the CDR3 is TGTGCCAGCATGACGGGAGCCCCATTCGAGCAGTACTTC.

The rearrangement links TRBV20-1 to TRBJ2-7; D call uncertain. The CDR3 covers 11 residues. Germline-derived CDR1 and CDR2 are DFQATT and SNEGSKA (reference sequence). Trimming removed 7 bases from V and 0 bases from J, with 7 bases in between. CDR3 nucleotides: TGCAGTGTTTGGAGCTCCTACGAGCAGTACTTC. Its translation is CSVWSSYEQYF.

CDR3 sequence (DNA): TGTGCCAGCAGTGCGGCCCGTGGGGGGGCGGAGACCCAGTACTTC. Protein product: CASSAARGGAETQYF. The gene calls are TRBV2 and TRBJ2-5; perhaps TRBD2 as D (7 bases). V lost 4 bases, J lost 5 bases, and 17 bases lay in between. Germline V gene sequence: CDR1 SNHLY, CDR2 FYNNEI. The CDR3 runs 15 residues.

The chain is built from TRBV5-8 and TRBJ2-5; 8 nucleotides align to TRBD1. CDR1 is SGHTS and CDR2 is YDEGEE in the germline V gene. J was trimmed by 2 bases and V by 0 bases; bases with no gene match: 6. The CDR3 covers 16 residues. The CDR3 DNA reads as TGTGCCAGCAGCTTGGGGTCAGGGGGCCGGCAAGAGACCCAGTACTTC. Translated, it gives CASSLGSGGRQETQYF.

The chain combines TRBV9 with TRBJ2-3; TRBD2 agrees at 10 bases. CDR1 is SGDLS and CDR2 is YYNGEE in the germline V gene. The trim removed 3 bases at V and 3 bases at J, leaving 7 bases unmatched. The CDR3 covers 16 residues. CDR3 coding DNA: TGTGCCAGCAGCGCCCCTAGCGGGGGTTTAACAGATACGCAGTATTTT. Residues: CASSAPSGGLTDTQYF.

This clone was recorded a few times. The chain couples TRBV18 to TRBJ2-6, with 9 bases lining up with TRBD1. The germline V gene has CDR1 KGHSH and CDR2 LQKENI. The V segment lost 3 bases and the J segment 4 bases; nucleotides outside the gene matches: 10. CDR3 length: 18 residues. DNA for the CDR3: TGTGCCAGCTCACCGGCCGGGACAGGGAGTTCAGGGGCCAACGTCCTGACTTTC. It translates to CASSPAGTGSSGANVLTF.

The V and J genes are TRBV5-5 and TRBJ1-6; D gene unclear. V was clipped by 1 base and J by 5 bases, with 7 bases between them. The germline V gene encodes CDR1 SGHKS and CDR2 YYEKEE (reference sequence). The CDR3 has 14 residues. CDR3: CASSLRGNNSPLHF. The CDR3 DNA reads TGTGCCAGCAGCTTGCGAGGGAATAATTCACCCCTCCACTTT.

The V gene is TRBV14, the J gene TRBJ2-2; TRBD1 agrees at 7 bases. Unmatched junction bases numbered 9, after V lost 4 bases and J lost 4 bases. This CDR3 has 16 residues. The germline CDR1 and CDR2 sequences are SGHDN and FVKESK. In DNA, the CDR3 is TGTGCCAGCAGCCCGGGACAGTTTTCCTTCACCGGGGAGCTGTTTTTT. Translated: CASSPGQFSFTGELFF.

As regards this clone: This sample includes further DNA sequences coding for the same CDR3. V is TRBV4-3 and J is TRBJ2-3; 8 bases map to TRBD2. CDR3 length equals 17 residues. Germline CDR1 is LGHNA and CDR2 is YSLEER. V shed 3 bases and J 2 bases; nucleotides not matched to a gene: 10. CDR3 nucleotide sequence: TGCGCCAGCAGCCAGGTCTCAATAGCGGGAAACACAGATACGCAGTATTTT. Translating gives CASSQVSIAGNTDTQYF.

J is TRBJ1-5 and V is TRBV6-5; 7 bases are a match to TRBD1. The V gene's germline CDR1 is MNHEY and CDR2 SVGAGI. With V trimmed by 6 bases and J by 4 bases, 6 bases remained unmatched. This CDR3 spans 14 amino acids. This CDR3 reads CASSSGQMNQPQHF. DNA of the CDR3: TGTGCCAGCAGCTCGGGACAGATGAATCAGCCCCAGCATTTT.

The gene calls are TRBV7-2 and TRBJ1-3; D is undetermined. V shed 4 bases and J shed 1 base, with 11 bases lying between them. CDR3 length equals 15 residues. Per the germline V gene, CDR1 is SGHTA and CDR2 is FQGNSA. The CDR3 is CASSYTRTSGNTIYF. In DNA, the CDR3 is TGTGCCAGCAGCTATACGCGGACTTCTGGAAACACCATATATTTT.

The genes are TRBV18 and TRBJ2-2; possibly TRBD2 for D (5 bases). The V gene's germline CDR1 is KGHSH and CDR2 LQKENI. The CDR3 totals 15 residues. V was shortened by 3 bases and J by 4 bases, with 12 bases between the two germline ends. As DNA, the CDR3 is TGTGCCAGCTCACCCTCGAGGGCGGGCACCGGGGAGCTGTTTTTT. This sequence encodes CASSPSRAGTGELFF.

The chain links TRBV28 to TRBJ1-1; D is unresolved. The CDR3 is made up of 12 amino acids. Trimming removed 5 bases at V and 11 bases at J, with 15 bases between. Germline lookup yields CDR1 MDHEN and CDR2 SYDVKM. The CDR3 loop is CASSAQPLVAFF. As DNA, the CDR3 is TGTGCCAGCAGTGCGCAACCTCTCGTGGCTTTCTTT.

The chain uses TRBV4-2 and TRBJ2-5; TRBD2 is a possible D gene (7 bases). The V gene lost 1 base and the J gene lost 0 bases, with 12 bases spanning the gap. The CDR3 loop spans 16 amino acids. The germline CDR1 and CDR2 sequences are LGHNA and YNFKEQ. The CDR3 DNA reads TGTGCCAGCAGCCAAGGGGGGAGGGACAACCAAGAGACCCAGTACTTC. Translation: CASSQGGRDNQETQYF.

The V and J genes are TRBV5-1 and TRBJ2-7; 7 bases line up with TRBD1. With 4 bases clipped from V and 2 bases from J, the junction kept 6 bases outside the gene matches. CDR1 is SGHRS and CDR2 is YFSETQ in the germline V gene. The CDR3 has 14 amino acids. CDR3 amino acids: CASSLGDRPYEQYF. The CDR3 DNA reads TGCGCCAGCAGCCTGGGGGACAGACCCTACGAGCAGTACTTC.

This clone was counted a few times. In DNA form, the CDR3 reads TGCGCCAGCAGCTTGGCCGGGACAGGGGCCTACGAGCAGTACTTC. It yields the protein CASSLAGTGAYEQYF. The chain carries TRBV5-1 and TRBJ2-7, with 10 bases that match TRBD1. V gave up 0 bases and J gave up 2 bases; unmatched junction bases: 2. Germline loops: CDR1 SGHRS, CDR2 YFSETQ. CDR3 length: 15 amino acids.